Reported below is one T cell receptor (beta chain). The read is 3 residues too short to cover the CDR3 end, so that end is filled in from the germline J gene. This sample is part of a study of T cells in women clearing cervical HPV infection. Produced via immunoSEQ multiplex PCR; TCRdb's table is partial and in-frame only. Here the sample table reports some 40,000 clones. CDR3 size: 12 residues. V was shortened by 3 bases and J by 5 bases, with 8 bases between the two germline ends. Germline CDR1 reads PRHDT; CDR2 reads FYEKMQ (reference sequence). The sequence was collected from a woman between 18 and 69 years old with a cervical HPV16 infection that either progressed to CIN3+ or cleared (not recorded which). The chain uses TRBV13 and TRBJ2-7; D tentatively fits TRBD1 or TRBD2 (5 bases each). Sequencing input: blood buffy coat. The part of the CDR3 DNA that was read is TGTGCCAGCAGCTTGAGGGGAAACGAG. Its translation is CASSLRGNE. The CDR3 in its entirety is CASSLRGNEQYF.